This is a list of T cell receptor beta chains from one sample in a study of blood T cell repertoires in COVID-19. TCRdb's copy holds only in-frame clones and misses some; the assay was immunoSEQ multiplex PCR. The sample contains about 140,000 clones, around 90% of which appear only once. Material for sequencing was peripheral blood. The receptor set was obtained from a human donor in a cohort sampled during active COVID-19. The CDR3 runs from the conserved cysteine through the conserved F or W. The order of the fields is clone size, D gene, J gene, V gene, CDR3 protein, CDR3 DNA. A D gene is named only where the DNA matches it firmly. Part of the rows lack a size; the others show once, few, many or a class for expanded clones.

clone_size: NA; d_call: NA; j_call: TRBJ1-3; v_call: TRBV11-2; cdr3_aa: CASTLGGTANTIYF; cdr3_nt: TGTGCCAGCACCTTGGGGGGAACGGCAAACACCATATATTTT
clone_size: NA; d_call: NA; j_call: TRBJ1-2; v_call: TRBV11-2; cdr3_aa: CASTSGVNYGYTF; cdr3_nt: TGTGCCAGCACCTCGGGGGTAAACTATGGCTACACCTTC
clone_size: NA; d_call: TRBD1; j_call: TRBJ1-4; v_call: TRBV7-9; cdr3_aa: CASSRGQGRANEKLFF; cdr3_nt: TGTGCCAGCAGCCGCGGACAGGGGAGGGCTAATGAAAAACTGTTTTTT
clone_size: few; d_call: TRBD2; j_call: TRBJ2-4; v_call: TRBV3-1/TRBV3-2; cdr3_aa: CASRGGGAAKNIQYF; cdr3_nt: TGTGCCAGCAGGGGCGGGGGTGCAGCCAAAAACATTCAGTACTTC
clone_size: NA; d_call: NA; j_call: TRBJ1-4; v_call: TRBV10-2; cdr3_aa: CASRDTGRTNEKLFF; cdr3_nt: TGCGCCAGCAGGGACACCGGCAGAACTAATGAAAAACTGTTTTTT
clone_size: NA; d_call: NA; j_call: TRBJ2-6; v_call: TRBV28; cdr3_aa: CASSENGGTSGANVLTF; cdr3_nt: TGTGCCAGCAGTGAGAACGGGGGAACCTCTGGGGCCAACGTCCTGACTTTC
clone_size: NA; d_call: NA; j_call: TRBJ1-3; v_call: TRBV27; cdr3_aa: CAARSGDGNTIYF; cdr3_nt: TGTGCCGCGAGGTCCGGGGATGGAAACACCATATATTTT
clone_size: NA; d_call: NA; j_call: TRBJ1-6; v_call: TRBV10-1; cdr3_aa: CASSGVLGSHSPLHF; cdr3_nt: TGCGCCAGCAGTGGGGTCCTAGGGAGCCATTCACCCCTCCACTTT
clone_size: once; d_call: NA; j_call: TRBJ1-3; v_call: TRBV6-2/TRBV6-3; cdr3_aa: CASSYSGRRAGNTIYF; cdr3_nt: TGTGCCAGCAGTTACTCGGGACGGAGGGCTGGAAACACCATATATTTT
clone_size: NA; d_call: TRBD1; j_call: TRBJ2-1; v_call: TRBV28; cdr3_aa: CASSLPGTEGRQFF; cdr3_nt: TGTGCCAGCAGTTTACCCGGGACAGAGGGGAGGCAGTTCTTC
clone_size: NA; d_call: TRBD1; j_call: TRBJ2-3; v_call: TRBV19; cdr3_aa: CASSTRGPRTDTQYF; cdr3_nt: TGTGCCAGTAGTACCAGGGGGCCCCGCACAGATACGCAGTATTTT
clone_size: few; d_call: TRBD2; j_call: TRBJ2-7; v_call: TRBV4-1; cdr3_aa: CASSRASGPYEQYF; cdr3_nt: TGCGCCAGCAGCCGGGCTAGCGGACCCTACGAGCAGTACTTC
clone_size: NA; d_call: NA; j_call: TRBJ2-1; v_call: TRBV7-6; cdr3_aa: CASSLGLTPYNEQFF; cdr3_nt: TGTGCCAGCAGCTTAGGACTTACCCCCTACAATGAGCAGTTCTTC
clone_size: NA; d_call: NA; j_call: TRBJ2-5; v_call: TRBV5-1; cdr3_aa: CASSLIGGGSVETQYF; cdr3_nt: TGCGCCAGCAGCTTGATTGGCGGGGGCTCTGTGGAGACCCAGTACTTC
clone_size: NA; d_call: TRBD1; j_call: TRBJ1-4; v_call: TRBV7-6; cdr3_aa: CASSSGQPHREKLFF; cdr3_nt: TGTGCCAGCAGCTCGGGACAGCCTCACCGGGAAAAACTGTTTTTT
clone_size: NA; d_call: NA; j_call: TRBJ2-7; v_call: TRBV28; cdr3_aa: CASTHRPYEQYF; cdr3_nt: TGTGCCAGCACCCACAGGCCCTACGAGCAGTACTTC
clone_size: NA; d_call: NA; j_call: TRBJ1-2; v_call: TRBV5-1; cdr3_aa: CASRPSGGHQGNSGYTF; cdr3_nt: TGCGCCAGCAGACCCTCGGGGGGACATCAGGGAAACTCTGGCTACACCTTC
clone_size: NA; d_call: TRBD1; j_call: TRBJ2-1; v_call: TRBV5-4; cdr3_aa: CASSSRQGDYNEQFF; cdr3_nt: TGTGCCAGCAGCTCACGACAGGGCGATTACAATGAGCAGTTCTTC
clone_size: NA; d_call: NA; j_call: TRBJ1-4; v_call: TRBV30; cdr3_aa: CACINEKLFF; cdr3_nt: TGTGCCTGTATTAATGAAAAACTGTTTTTT
clone_size: NA; d_call: TRBD2; j_call: TRBJ2-1; v_call: TRBV18; cdr3_aa: CASSPHRLAGGPWNEQFF; cdr3_nt: TGTGCCAGCTCACCCCATCGACTAGCGGGGGGGCCGTGGAATGAGCAGTTCTTC
clone_size: NA; d_call: TRBD2; j_call: TRBJ2-1; v_call: TRBV9; cdr3_aa: CASSDASGGALDEQFF; cdr3_nt: TGTGCCAGCAGCGACGCTAGCGGGGGGGCCTTGGATGAGCAGTTCTTC
clone_size: NA; d_call: NA; j_call: TRBJ1-1; v_call: TRBV19; cdr3_aa: CASRPGSTRDTEAFF; cdr3_nt: TGTGCCAGTAGGCCAGGATCGACTAGGGACACTGAAGCTTTCTTT
clone_size: NA; d_call: TRBD1; j_call: TRBJ2-7; v_call: TRBV28; cdr3_aa: CASSFLPYRGPSYEQYF; cdr3_nt: TGTGCCAGCAGTTTCCTACCCTACAGGGGTCCCTCCTACGAGCAGTACTTC
clone_size: NA; d_call: TRBD2; j_call: TRBJ2-1; v_call: TRBV18; cdr3_aa: CASSPQRERIYNEQFF; cdr3_nt: TGTGCCAGCTCACCCCAGCGGGAGAGGATATACAATGAGCAGTTCTTC
clone_size: NA; d_call: NA; j_call: TRBJ2-7; v_call: TRBV6-5; cdr3_aa: CASSYSRVSVSDEQYF; cdr3_nt: TGTGCCAGCAGTTACTCGAGGGTCTCCGTGTCGGACGAGCAGTACTTC
clone_size: NA; d_call: TRBD2; j_call: TRBJ2-1; v_call: TRBV5-4; cdr3_aa: CASSLGPSGLGNNEQFF; cdr3_nt: TGTGCCAGCAGCTTGGGTCCTAGCGGGCTTGGGAACAATGAGCAGTTCTTC
clone_size: NA; d_call: NA; j_call: TRBJ2-7; v_call: TRBV29-1; cdr3_aa: CSVEEEASSYEQYF; cdr3_nt: TGCAGCGTTGAAGAGGAGGCGAGCTCCTACGAGCAGTACTTC
clone_size: NA; d_call: TRBD1; j_call: TRBJ2-7; v_call: TRBV7-7; cdr3_aa: CASSLGTGSSYEQYF; cdr3_nt: TGTGCTAGCAGCTTGGGGACAGGGAGCTCCTACGAGCAGTACTTC
clone_size: few; d_call: NA; j_call: TRBJ2-7; v_call: TRBV4-1; cdr3_aa: CASSQGVTRNAYEQYF; cdr3_nt: TGCGCCAGCAGCCAAGGAGTAACTAGGAATGCCTACGAGCAGTACTTC
clone_size: NA; d_call: TRBD2; j_call: TRBJ2-2; v_call: TRBV15; cdr3_aa: CATSSYSGGADTGELFF; cdr3_nt: TGTGCCACCAGCAGTTATAGCGGGGGGGCAGACACCGGGGAGCTGTTTTTT
clone_size: NA; d_call: TRBD2; j_call: TRBJ2-7; v_call: TRBV4-1; cdr3_aa: CASSQAWRGTYEQYF; cdr3_nt: TGCGCCAGCAGCCAAGCCTGGCGGGGGACCTACGAGCAGTACTTC
clone_size: NA; d_call: NA; j_call: TRBJ1-3; v_call: TRBV10-3; cdr3_aa: CAIGSDRATNTIYF; cdr3_nt: TGTGCCATCGGGTCCGACAGAGCGACAAACACCATATATTTT
clone_size: NA; d_call: TRBD1; j_call: TRBJ2-5; v_call: TRBV7-9; cdr3_aa: CASSSPTGRGETQYF; cdr3_nt: TGTGCCAGCAGCTCCCCGACAGGGAGAGGAGAGACCCAGTACTTC
clone_size: few; d_call: NA; j_call: TRBJ2-7; v_call: TRBV2; cdr3_aa: CASSDKDFTYEQYF; cdr3_nt: TGTGCCAGCAGTGATAAGGACTTTACCTACGAGCAGTACTTC
clone_size: NA; d_call: TRBD2; j_call: TRBJ2-7; v_call: TRBV5-3; cdr3_aa: CARSLRAGGCEQYF; cdr3_nt: TGTGCCAGAAGCTTAAGAGCGGGAGGGTGCGAGCAGTACTTC
clone_size: NA; d_call: NA; j_call: TRBJ1-1; v_call: TRBV2; cdr3_aa: CASKTGQPGPEAFF; cdr3_nt: TGTGCCAGCAAGACAGGACAACCCGGTCCGGAAGCTTTCTTT